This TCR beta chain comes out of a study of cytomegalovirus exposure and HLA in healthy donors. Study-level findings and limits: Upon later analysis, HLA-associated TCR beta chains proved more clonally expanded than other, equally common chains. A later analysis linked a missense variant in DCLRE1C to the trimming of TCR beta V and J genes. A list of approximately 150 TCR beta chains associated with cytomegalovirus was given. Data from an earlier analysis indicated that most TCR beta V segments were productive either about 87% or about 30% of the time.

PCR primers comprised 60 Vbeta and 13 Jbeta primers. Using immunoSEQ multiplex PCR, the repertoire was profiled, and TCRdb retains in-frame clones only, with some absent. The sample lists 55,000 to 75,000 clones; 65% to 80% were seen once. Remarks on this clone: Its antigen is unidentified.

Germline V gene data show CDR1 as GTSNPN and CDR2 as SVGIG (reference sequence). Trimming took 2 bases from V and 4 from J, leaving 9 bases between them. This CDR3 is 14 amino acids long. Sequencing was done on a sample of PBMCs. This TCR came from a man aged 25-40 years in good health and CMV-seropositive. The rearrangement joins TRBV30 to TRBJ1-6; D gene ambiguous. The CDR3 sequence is CAWSSRPYNSPLHF. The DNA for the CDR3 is TGTGCCTGGAGTTCGCGGCCGTATAATTCACCCCTCCACTTT.